This TCR beta chain derives from a study of graft-versus-host responses after intestinal transplantation. Profiled with immunoSEQ multiplex PCR; TCRdb holds only in-frame clones, not every one. The data hold approximately 6,900 clones, with 20% to 25% observed a single time. The germline CDR1 and CDR2 sequences are GTSNPN and SVGIG (reference sequence). CDR3 length: 12 residues. V lost 2 bases, J lost 6 bases, and 8 bases lay in between. V and J are TRBV30 and TRBJ2-1; tentative D call: TRBD1 (6 bases). The sequence was collected from a human patient who was an organ donor for intestinal transplantation. This material consisted of alloreactive CD4+ T cells from a mixed lymphocyte reaction culture, taken before transplantation. The subset was: CFSE-low proliferating T cells sorted from roughly 6-day pre-transplant mixed lymphocyte reaction (GvH or HvG direction). The CDR3 DNA reads TGTGCCTGGAGTTCCAGGGGCAATGAGCAGTTCTTC. This translates into CAWSSRGNEQFF.